Sequencing of this T cell receptor beta chain was carried out in a study of T cell responses to AZD1222 COVID-19 vaccine. The table came from immunoSEQ multiplex PCR; TCRdb's copy has only in-frame clones and leaves some out. The sample has more than 60,000 clones; about 79% are singletons. This specimen was peripheral blood, taken on day 0 of AZD1222 vaccination. This sequence originates from an adult in good health.

The CDR3 DNA is TGTGCCAGTAGTATCTCCGGGGCGCCGCCTAAGGGCTACACCTTC. Translating gives CASSISGAPPKGYTF. The chain joins TRBV19 to TRBJ1-2; D perhaps matches TRBD1 (5 bases). CDR3 length: 15 residues. V lost 3 bases and J lost 8, with 19 bases in between. The germline gives CDR1 LNHDA, CDR2 SQIVND (reference sequence).